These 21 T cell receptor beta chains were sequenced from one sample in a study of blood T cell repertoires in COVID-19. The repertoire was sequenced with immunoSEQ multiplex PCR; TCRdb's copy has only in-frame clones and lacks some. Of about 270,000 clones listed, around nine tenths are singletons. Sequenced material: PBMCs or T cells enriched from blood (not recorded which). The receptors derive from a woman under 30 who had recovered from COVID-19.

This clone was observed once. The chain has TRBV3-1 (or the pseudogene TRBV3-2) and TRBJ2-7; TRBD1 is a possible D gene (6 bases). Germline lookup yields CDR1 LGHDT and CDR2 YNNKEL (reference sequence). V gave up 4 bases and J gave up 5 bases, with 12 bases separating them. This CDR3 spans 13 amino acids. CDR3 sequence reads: CASSLLNRDEQYF. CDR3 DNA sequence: TGTGCCAGCAGCCTACTAAACAGGGACGAGCAGTACTTC.

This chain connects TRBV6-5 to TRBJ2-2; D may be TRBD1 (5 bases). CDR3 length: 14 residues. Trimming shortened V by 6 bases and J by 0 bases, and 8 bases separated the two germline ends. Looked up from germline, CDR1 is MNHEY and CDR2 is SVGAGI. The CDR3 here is CASRDRANTGELFF. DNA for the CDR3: TGTGCCAGCAGAGACAGAGCGAACACCGGGGAGCTGTTTTTT.

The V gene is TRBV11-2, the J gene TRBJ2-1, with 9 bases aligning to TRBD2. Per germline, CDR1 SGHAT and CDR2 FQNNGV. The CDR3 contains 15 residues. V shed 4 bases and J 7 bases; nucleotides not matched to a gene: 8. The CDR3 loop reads CASSSPAGGRNEQFF. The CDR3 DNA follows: TGTGCCAGCAGCTCCCCTGCGGGAGGGCGGAATGAGCAGTTCTTC.

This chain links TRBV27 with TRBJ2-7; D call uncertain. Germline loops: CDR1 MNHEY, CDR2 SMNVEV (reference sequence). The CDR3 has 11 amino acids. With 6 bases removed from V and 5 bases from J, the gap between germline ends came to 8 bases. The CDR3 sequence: CASRGVHEQYF. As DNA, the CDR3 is TGTGCCAGCAGAGGAGTCCACGAGCAGTACTTC.

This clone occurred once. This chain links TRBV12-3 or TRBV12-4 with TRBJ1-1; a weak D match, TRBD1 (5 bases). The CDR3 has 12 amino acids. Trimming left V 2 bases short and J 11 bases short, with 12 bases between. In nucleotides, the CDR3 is TGTGCCAGCAGTTTATATTTCAGGGCGGCTTTCTTT. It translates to CASSLYFRAAFF.

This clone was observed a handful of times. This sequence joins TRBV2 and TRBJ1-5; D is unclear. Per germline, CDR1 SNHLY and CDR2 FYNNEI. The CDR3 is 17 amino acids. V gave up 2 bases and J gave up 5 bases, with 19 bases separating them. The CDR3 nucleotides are TGTGCCAGCAGTGAACGGCCTGGCGGGGTCGGCCATCAGCCCCAGCATTTT. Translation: CASSERPGGVGHQPQHF.

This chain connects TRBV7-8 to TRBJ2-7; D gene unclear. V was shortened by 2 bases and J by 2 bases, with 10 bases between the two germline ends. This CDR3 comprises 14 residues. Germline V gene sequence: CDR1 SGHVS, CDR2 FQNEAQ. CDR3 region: CASSLRGLPYEQYF. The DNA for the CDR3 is TGTGCCAGCAGCTTACGTGGGCTACCCTACGAGCAGTACTTC.

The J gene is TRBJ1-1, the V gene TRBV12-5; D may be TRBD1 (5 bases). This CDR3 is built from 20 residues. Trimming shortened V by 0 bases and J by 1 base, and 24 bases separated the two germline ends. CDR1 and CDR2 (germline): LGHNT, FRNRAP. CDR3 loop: CASGLVPLGWPPDTNTEAFF. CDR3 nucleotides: TGTGCTAGTGGTTTGGTACCCTTGGGGTGGCCCCCGGACACGAACACTGAAGCTTTCTTT.

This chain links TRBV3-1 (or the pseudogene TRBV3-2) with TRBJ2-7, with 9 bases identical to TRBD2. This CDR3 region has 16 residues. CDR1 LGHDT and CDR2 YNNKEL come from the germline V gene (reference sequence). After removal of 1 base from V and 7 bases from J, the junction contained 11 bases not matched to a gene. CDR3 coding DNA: TGTGCCAGCAGCCAAGTAGGGGCGGGAGGGCCGGAGGAGCAGTACTTC. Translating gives CASSQVGAGGPEEQYF.

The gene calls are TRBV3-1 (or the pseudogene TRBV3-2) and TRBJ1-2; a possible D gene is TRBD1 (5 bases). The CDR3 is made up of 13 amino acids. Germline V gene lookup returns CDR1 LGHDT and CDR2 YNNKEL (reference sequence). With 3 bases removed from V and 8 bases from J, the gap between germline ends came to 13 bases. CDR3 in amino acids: CASSHSGGLGYTF. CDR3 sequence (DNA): TGTGCCAGCAGCCATTCCGGGGGTCTAGGCTACACCTTC.

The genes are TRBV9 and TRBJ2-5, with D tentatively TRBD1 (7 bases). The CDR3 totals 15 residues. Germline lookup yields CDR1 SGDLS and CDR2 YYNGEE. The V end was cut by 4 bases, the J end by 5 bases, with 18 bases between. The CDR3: CASSRPGGSWETQYF. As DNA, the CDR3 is TGTGCCAGCAGCCGCCCAGGGGGGAGTTGGGAGACCCAGTACTTC.

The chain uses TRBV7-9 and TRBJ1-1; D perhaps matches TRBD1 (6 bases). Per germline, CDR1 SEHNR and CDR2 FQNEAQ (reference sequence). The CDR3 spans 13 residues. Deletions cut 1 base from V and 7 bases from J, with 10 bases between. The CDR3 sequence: CASSLGQDYEAFF. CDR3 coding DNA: TGTGCCAGCAGCTTAGGACAGGATTATGAAGCTTTCTTT. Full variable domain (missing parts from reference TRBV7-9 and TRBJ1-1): DTGVSQNPRHKITKRGQNVTFRCDPISEHNRLYWYRQTLGQGPEFLTYFQNEAQLEKSRLLSDRFSAERPKGSFSTLEIQRTEQGDSAMYLCASSLGQDYEAFFGQGTRLTVV.

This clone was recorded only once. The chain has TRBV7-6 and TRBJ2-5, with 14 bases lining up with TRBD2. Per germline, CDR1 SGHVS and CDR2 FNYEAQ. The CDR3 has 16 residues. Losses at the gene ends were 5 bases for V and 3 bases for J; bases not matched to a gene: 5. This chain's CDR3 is CASSLMGLAGEETQYF. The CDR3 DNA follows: TGTGCCAGCAGCCTTATGGGACTAGCGGGGGAAGAGACCCAGTACTTC.

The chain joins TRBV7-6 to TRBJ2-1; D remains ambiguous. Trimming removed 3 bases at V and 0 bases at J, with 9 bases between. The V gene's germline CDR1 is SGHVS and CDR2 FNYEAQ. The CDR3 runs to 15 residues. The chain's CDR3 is CASSLTFSSYNEQFF. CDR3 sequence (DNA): TGTGCCAGCAGCTTGACTTTCAGCTCCTACAATGAGCAGTTCTTC.

Here the CDR3 DNA reads TGTGCCAGCAGCCGCGGGACTAAAGAGCAGTACTTC. Its translation is CASSRGTKEQYF. This chain joins TRBV12-3 or TRBV12-4 and TRBJ2-7; TRBD2 agrees at 7 bases. CDR3 length: 12 residues. The V and J ends lost 6 bases and 7 bases, in that order; junction bases with no gene match: 6.

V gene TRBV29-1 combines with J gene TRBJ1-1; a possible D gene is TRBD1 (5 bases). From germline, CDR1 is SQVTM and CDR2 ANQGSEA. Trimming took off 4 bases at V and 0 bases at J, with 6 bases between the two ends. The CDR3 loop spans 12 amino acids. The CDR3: CSVGGVNTEAFF. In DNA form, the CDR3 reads TGCAGCGTTGGGGGGGTGAACACTGAAGCTTTCTTT.

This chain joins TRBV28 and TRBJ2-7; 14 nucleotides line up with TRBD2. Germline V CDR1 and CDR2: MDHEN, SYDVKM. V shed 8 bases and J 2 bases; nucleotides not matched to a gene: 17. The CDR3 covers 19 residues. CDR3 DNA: TGTGCCAGCGATAATTCGATTAAGGGACTAGCGGGAGCTCCCTACGAGCAGTACTTC. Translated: CASDNSIKGLAGAPYEQYF.

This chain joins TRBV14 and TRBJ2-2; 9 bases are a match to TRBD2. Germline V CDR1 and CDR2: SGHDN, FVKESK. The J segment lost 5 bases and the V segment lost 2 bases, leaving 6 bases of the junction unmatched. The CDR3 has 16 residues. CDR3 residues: CASSQLAGVVTGELFF. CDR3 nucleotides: TGTGCCAGCAGCCAATTAGCGGGAGTGGTAACCGGGGAGCTGTTTTTT.

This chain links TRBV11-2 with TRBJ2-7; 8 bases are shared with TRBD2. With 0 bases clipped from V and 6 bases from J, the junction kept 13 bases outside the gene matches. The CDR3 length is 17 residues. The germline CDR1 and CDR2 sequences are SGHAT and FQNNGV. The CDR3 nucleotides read TGTGCCAGCAGCTTAGATCTAGGACTAGCTGGTTTTGGCGAGCAGTACTTC. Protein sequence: CASSLDLGLAGFGEQYF.

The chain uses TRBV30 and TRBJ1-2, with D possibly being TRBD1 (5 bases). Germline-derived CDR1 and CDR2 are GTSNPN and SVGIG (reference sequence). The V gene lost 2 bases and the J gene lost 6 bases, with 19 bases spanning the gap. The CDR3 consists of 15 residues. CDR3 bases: TGTGCCTGGAGTCTCCACCGCCGGGGGGAGGATGGCTACACCTTC. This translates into CAWSLHRRGEDGYTF.

The CDR3 loop reads CASSLRAPTGAVRTEAFF. CDR3 nucleotide sequence: TGTGCCAGCAGTTTACGTGCTCCGACAGGGGCGGTGCGGACTGAAGCTTTCTTT. The chain recombines TRBV27 with TRBJ1-1; 8 bases are shared with TRBD1. The CDR3 is 18 amino acids. Germline values: CDR1 MNHEY, CDR2 SMNVEV (reference sequence). V shed 2 bases, J shed 5 bases, and the junction held 16 bases outside the gene matches.